Presented here are 17 T cell receptor beta chains from one specimen sequenced in a study of T-cell reconstitution after alpha-beta-depleted transplantation in children. For TCRbeta, the library was prepared with unique molecular identifiers. TCRdb reanalysed the PCR reads using MiXCR and keeps one entry per CDR3 protein. There are 100,000 or so distinct CDR3 sequences in the sample; about a sixth occur only once, and roughly a fifth lies in the top ten. Material: PBMCs, mostly from graft donor cells, obtained 180 days after TCRalphabeta/CD19-depleted stem cell transplant. The receptors stem from a male patient aged 2-10 years who had a stem cell transplant for acute lymphoblastic leukemia, so the T cells may come from the graft donor.

The J gene is TRBJ1-3, the V gene TRBV27; the D is unclear. The ends were cut back, 5 bases at V and 1 base at J, with 9 bases in the middle. The CDR3 loop spans 14 amino acids. The germline V gene encodes CDR1 MNHEY and CDR2 SMNVEV (reference sequence). The DNA of the CDR3 is TGTGCCAGCAGTCCCCGTCCGTCTGGAAACACCATATATTTT. Encoded protein: CASSPRPSGNTIYF.

This clonotype was seen only a few times. The rearrangement links TRBV5-1 to TRBJ1-5; TRBD1 agrees at 8 bases. Trimming removed 5 bases from V and 2 bases from J; junction bases left unmatched: 3. The CDR3 extends over 14 amino acids. Germline-derived CDR1 and CDR2 are SGHRS and YFSETQ. The CDR3 loop is CASRPDRGNQPQHF. CDR3 DNA sequence: TGCGCCAGCAGACCGGACAGGGGCAATCAGCCCCAGCATTTT.

In this sample, this clonotype turned up a few times. The chain combines TRBV29-1 with TRBJ1-1, with D hard to call. The CDR3 runs to 13 residues. V lost 1 base, J lost 4 bases, and 10 bases lay in between. Germline CDR1 SQVTM, CDR2 ANQGSEA. The CDR3 sequence: CSVEGRVVTEAFF. DNA for the CDR3: TGCAGCGTTGAAGGGAGGGTAGTCACTGAAGCTTTCTTT.

This CDR3 is CASSVRAGTSTDTQYF. The DNA for the CDR3 is TGCGCCAGCAGTGTCAGGGCAGGGACGAGCACAGATACGCAGTATTTT. This sequence joins TRBV10-2 and TRBJ2-3; D is possibly TRBD1 or TRBD2 (5 bases each). The ends were cut back, 4 bases at V and 0 bases at J, with 14 bases in the middle. This CDR3 spans 16 amino acids. Per the germline V gene, CDR1 is WSHSY and CDR2 is SAAADI.

About this clonotype: Compared with germline, one end of the junction differs, possibly owing to a read error. The rearrangement joins TRBV7-2 to TRBJ1-1; no clear D gene. Germline V gene lookup returns CDR1 SGHTA and CDR2 FQGNSA. The CDR3 has 10 residues. The CDR3 bases are TGTGCCAACAGCTTATTCGAAGCTTTCTTT. Its protein is CANSLFEAFF.

This clonotype was recorded at least ten times. The rearrangement joins TRBV5-1 to TRBJ1-5; tentatively, D is TRBD1 (5 bases). V lost 0 bases and J lost 4, with 11 bases in between. The CDR3 length is 15 residues. Per the germline V gene, CDR1 is SGHRS and CDR2 is YFSETQ. CDR3 amino acids: CASSLGGSGNQPQHF. The CDR3 coding sequence is TGCGCCAGCAGCTTGGGGGGGTCCGGGAATCAGCCCCAGCATTTT.

This clonotype has ten or more counts. The chain has TRBV12-3 or TRBV12-4 and TRBJ1-2; D gene unclear. The CDR3 runs 12 residues. V shed 4 bases and J shed 8 bases, with 11 bases lying between them. The CDR3 nucleotides are TGTGCCAGCAGTTCGGCGGGTTTGGGCTACACCTTC. It specifies CASSSAGLGYTF.

The genes are TRBV7-9 and TRBJ2-5; TRBD1 aligns across 10 bases. V lost 4 bases to trimming and J lost 1 base; unmatched junction nucleotides: 9. The length of the CDR3 is 17 residues. The germline gives CDR1 SEHNR, CDR2 FQNEAQ (reference sequence). For the CDR3, the DNA is TGTGCCAGCAGCTCGGAAGGCGACAGGGGGCCCCAAGAGACCCAGTACTTC. This encodes CASSSEGDRGPQETQYF.

The chain uses TRBV5-6 and TRBJ2-1, with TRBD2 as a possible D gene (6 bases). Germline lookup yields CDR1 SGHDT and CDR2 YYEEEE. The V end was cut by 0 bases, the J end by 10 bases, with 17 bases between. This CDR3 spans 15 amino acids. CDR3 loop: CASSLEGLPSWEQFF. CDR3 coding DNA: TGTGCCAGCAGCTTGGAGGGACTCCCCTCTTGGGAGCAGTTCTTC.

This clonotype was seen at least ten times. This chain connects TRBV28 to TRBJ1-1, with unresolved D. Germline V gives CDR1 MDHEN, CDR2 SYDVKM. The CDR3 covers 11 residues. V lost 5 bases and J 7 bases, leaving 8 bases between the germline ends. CDR3 DNA sequence: TGTGCCAGCAGTCCACGGCTTGAAGCTTTCTTT. This codes for CASSPRLEAFF.

The chain carries TRBV5-1 and TRBJ2-5; D is uncertain. CDR1 SGHRS and CDR2 YFSETQ come from the germline V gene. This CDR3 region has 13 residues. The V gene lost 0 bases and the J gene lost 4 bases, with 7 bases spanning the gap. CDR3 loop: CASSLAGPETQYF. In DNA, the CDR3 is TGCGCCAGCAGCTTGGCTGGCCCAGAGACCCAGTACTTC.

In this sample, this clonotype turned up a few times. The J gene is TRBJ1-5, the V gene TRBV20-1, with 7 bases matching TRBD1. Trimming took 3 bases from V and 1 from J; bases not matched to a gene: 0. Germline V gene sequence: CDR1 DFQATT, CDR2 SNEGSKA (reference sequence). The CDR3 has 13 amino acids. The CDR3 DNA reads TGCAGTGCTAGGGACAGGAGCAATCAGCCCCAGCATTTT. As protein: CSARDRSNQPQHF.

Many counts were recorded for this clonotype. CDR3 sequence reads: CSVELGGRGTGELFF. The CDR3 DNA is TGCAGCGTTGAATTAGGGGGAAGGGGCACCGGGGAGCTGTTTTTT. The chain carries TRBV29-1 and TRBJ2-2; TRBD1 might be the D (6 bases). With 2 bases removed from V and 4 bases from J, the gap between germline ends came to 14 bases. The length of the CDR3 is 15 residues. CDR1 and CDR2 (germline): SQVTM, ANQGSEA.

This clonotype was observed a few times. The chain employs TRBV5-1 and TRBJ1-1; the D gene is possibly TRBD1 (6 bases). Germline V gene lookup returns CDR1 SGHRS and CDR2 YFSETQ. This CDR3 comprises 13 residues. The V gene lost 4 bases and the J gene lost 4 bases, with 11 bases spanning the gap. CDR3 region: CASSTVGGTEAFF. The CDR3 DNA is TGCGCCAGCAGCACCGTAGGGGGCACTGAAGCTTTCTTT.

The V gene is TRBV6-1, the J gene TRBJ2-2; the D is unclear. V lost 10 bases and J 1 base, leaving 10 bases between the germline ends. CDR3 length: 13 residues. Germline V CDR1 and CDR2: MNHNS, SASEGT. This CDR3 reads CATVLGNTGELFF. The CDR3 DNA sequence: TGTGCCACAGTCCTGGGGAACACCGGGGAGCTGTTTTTT.

The V gene is TRBV6-5, the J gene TRBJ1-5; the D is unclear. Trimming removed 4 bases at V and 3 bases at J, with 13 bases between. The CDR3 sequence is 15 residues long. Germline V gene data show CDR1 as MNHEY and CDR2 as SVGAGI. CDR3: CASSSLGIPNQPQHF. DNA of the CDR3: TGTGCCAGCAGTTCCCTTGGGATCCCCAATCAGCCCCAGCATTTT.

J is TRBJ2-2 and V is TRBV19; no clear D gene. Germline V gene data show CDR1 as LNHDA and CDR2 as SQIVND (reference sequence). Trimming pared 6 bases from V and 3 bases from J, leaving 5 bases between. The CDR3 is 12 amino acids. The CDR3 here is CASSTYTGELFF. Here the CDR3 DNA reads TGTGCCAGTAGCACTTACACCGGGGAGCTGTTTTTT.